One sample yielded the 7 T cell receptor beta chains listed below, sequenced in a study of human T cells and chemical hapten exposure. Time point defined: patch test 3, about 24 weeks after DPC sensitization. Treatment meaning: therapeutic diphenylcyclopropenone sensitization with weekly scalp DPC. One entry per CDR3 protein results from TCRdb running MiXCR on the RACE reads. The repertoire consists of some 170,000 distinct CDR3 sequences, with around 30% occurring once and the leading ten covering around 2.3%. The sequenced sample was whole blood, obtained in connection with sensitization to the hapten diphenylcyclopropenone (DPC). All receptors come from a woman aged 18-30 years with alopecia areata. Some clones in this sample may be carry-over from other donors' samples.

The chain uses TRBV12-3 or TRBV12-4 and TRBJ2-2, with 10 bases identical to TRBD2. The CDR3 spans 16 residues. Trimming took 7 bases from V and 8 from J; bases not matched to a gene: 13. CDR3 protein: CASTFTSGVSGGELFF. The CDR3 DNA sequence: TGTGCCAGCACCTTTACTAGCGGGGTATCGGGAGGGGAGCTGTTTTTT.

This clonotype was counted only a few times. The junction does not match germline at one end; this may be a read error. The genes are TRBV10-3 and TRBJ1-6, with D unclear. This CDR3 has 15 amino acids. CDR1 and CDR2 (germline): ENHRY, SYGVKD. DNA for the CDR3: TGTGCCTCCAGCCGCCGGTTCTCCGATAATTCACCCCTCCACTTT. Residues: CASSRRFSDNSPLHF.

This clonotype was counted ten times or more. The chain uses TRBV29-1 and TRBJ2-7, with D perhaps TRBD1 (6 bases). Germline V gene sequence: CDR1 SQVTM, CDR2 ANQGSEA. The V end was cut by 5 bases, the J end by 3 bases, with 11 bases between. The CDR3 consists of 12 residues. The chain's CDR3 is CSVTGIYYEQYF. In DNA form, the CDR3 reads TGCAGCGTTACAGGGATCTACTACGAGCAGTACTTC.

V is TRBV6-5 and J is TRBJ2-7; 7 positions match TRBD1. Germline V lookup: CDR1 MNHEY, CDR2 SVGAGI. The CDR3 spans 15 residues. V dropped 6 bases and J dropped 4; count of bases not matched to a gene: 12. The CDR3 region has the DNA TGTGCCAGCAGCCAACAGGGGCCTGGAAGGTACGAGCAGTACTTC. Amino acid sequence: CASSQQGPGRYEQYF.

This clonotype showed up many times. This rearrangement joins TRBV27 to TRBJ1-4; D unresolved. The CDR3 contains 11 residues. In germline, CDR1 is MNHEY, CDR2 SMNVEV (reference sequence). Trimming shortened V by 7 bases and J by 3 bases, and 3 bases separated the two germline ends. Written as DNA, the CDR3 is TGTGCCAGCAAGTCTAATGAAAAACTGTTTTTT. This sequence encodes CASKSNEKLFF.

This clonotype was detected only once. The J gene is TRBJ1-1, the V gene TRBV20-1; the match to TRBD1 covers 9 bases. The V segment lost 2 bases and the J segment 7 bases; nucleotides outside the gene matches: 8. This CDR3 contains 14 residues. Germline V gives CDR1 DFQATT, CDR2 SNEGSKA (reference sequence). CDR3 region: CSARPNTGGNEAFF. CDR3 nucleotide sequence: TGCAGTGCTAGACCGAACACAGGGGGCAATGAAGCTTTCTTT.

The chain combines TRBV27 with TRBJ1-1; D possibly corresponds to TRBD1 (6 bases). Germline assignment: CDR1 MNHEY and CDR2 SMNVEV (reference sequence). Trimming took off 8 bases at V and 3 bases at J, with 13 bases between the two ends. CDR3 length equals 13 residues. The CDR3: CASRRAGDTEAFF. DNA of the CDR3: TGTGCCAGCCGGAGGGCAGGGGACACTGAAGCTTTCTTT.